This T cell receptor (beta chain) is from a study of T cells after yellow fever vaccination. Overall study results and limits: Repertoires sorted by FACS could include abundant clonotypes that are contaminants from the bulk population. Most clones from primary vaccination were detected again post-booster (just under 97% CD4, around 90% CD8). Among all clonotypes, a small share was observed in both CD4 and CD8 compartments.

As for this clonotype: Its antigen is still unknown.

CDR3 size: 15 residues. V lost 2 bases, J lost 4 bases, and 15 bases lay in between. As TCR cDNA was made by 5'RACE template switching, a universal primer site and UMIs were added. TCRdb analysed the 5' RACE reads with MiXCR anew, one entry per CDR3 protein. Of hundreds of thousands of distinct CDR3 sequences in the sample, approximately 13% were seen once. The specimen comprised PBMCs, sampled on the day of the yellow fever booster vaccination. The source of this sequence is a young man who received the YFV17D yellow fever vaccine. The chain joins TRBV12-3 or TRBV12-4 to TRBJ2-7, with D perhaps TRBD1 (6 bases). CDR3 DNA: TGTGCCAGCAGTTTATTTGGTCCAGGGGATTACGAGCAGTACTTC. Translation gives CASSLFGPGDYEQYF.